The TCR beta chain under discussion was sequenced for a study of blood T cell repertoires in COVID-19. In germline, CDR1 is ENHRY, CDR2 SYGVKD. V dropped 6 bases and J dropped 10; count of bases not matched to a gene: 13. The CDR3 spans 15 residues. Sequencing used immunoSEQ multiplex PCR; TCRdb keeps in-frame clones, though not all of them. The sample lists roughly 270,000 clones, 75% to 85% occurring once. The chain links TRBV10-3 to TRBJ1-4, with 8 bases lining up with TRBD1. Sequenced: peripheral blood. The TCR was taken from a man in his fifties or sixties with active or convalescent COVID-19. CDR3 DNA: TGTGCCATCAGGGACATGGACAGGGCAGGGGGAAAACTGTTTTTT. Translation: CAIRDMDRAGGKLFF.